This T cell receptor beta chain was found in a study of Ad26.COV2.S vaccination and SARS-CoV-2 variants. Whole-study context: The vaccine Ad26.COV2.S was put into the muscle once, or twice with 56 days between.

Using immunoSEQ multiplex PCR, the repertoire was profiled, and TCRdb retains in-frame clones only, with some absent. The table records about 380,000 clones, 83% of them present only once. Treatment noted: 15 to 20 received Ad26.COV2.S at low or high dose, single or two shots; about five received placebo; per-sample allocation not given. The samples were gathered on day 63 after the first injection of vaccine or placebo. General study findings and limits: Responses of T cells in total may have been underestimated by the TCR breadth and depth analyses. People given the vaccine had a wider spike-specific TCR breadth than placebo recipients did. Post-vaccination spike-specific CD8+ and CD4+ T cell responses reportedly had substantial breadth.

V trimming: 6 bases; J trimming: 5 bases; junction bases outside the gene matches: 8. Germline V lookup: CDR1 KGHSH, CDR2 LQKENI. The CDR3 is 14 amino acids. Turning to this clone: Antigen specificity is unknown.

The input for sequencing was peripheral blood, taken in a trial of Ad26.COV2.S vaccine versus placebo. The genes are TRBV18 and TRBJ1-1, with 8 bases aligning to TRBD1. This clonotype was obtained from a person between 18 and 60 years old who received the Ad26.COV2.S COVID-19 vaccine or a placebo. The CDR3 reads CASSQDRGGTEAFF. The CDR3 nucleotides read TGTGCCAGCTCCCAAGACAGGGGAGGGACTGAAGCTTTCTTT.